The 26 T cell receptor beta chains given below trace back to one sample, sequenced in a study of CD8 T cells in ankylosing spondylitis. Whole-study findings and limits: A TCR beta motif of several highly homologous variants seemed to mark ankylosing spondylitis blood.

TCRdb processed the 5' RACE reads anew with MiXCR; each CDR3 protein has one entry. Of about 390,000 distinct CDR3 sequences listed, approximately 20% are singletons. The antigens these receptors bind are not known. The sequencing input was blood, either unsorted or a sorted T cell fraction (not recorded which). The receptors shown here come from a male donor with ankylosing spondylitis.

The gene calls are TRBV29-1 and TRBJ2-5; D remains unclear. CDR1 SQVTM and CDR2 ANQGSEA come from the germline V gene. The V and J ends lost 3 bases and 4 bases respectively, with 18 bases between them. CDR3 length: 15 residues. Written as DNA, the CDR3 is TGCAGCGTTGAGTCGGGTAGTCTTGGTGGAGAGACCCAGTACTTC. Protein product: CSVESGSLGGETQYF.

This clonotype was observed a few times. This sequence joins TRBV7-9 and TRBJ2-1; 9 nucleotides match TRBD1. The CDR3 loop spans 15 amino acids. CDR1 is SEHNR and CDR2 is FQNEAQ in the germline V gene (reference sequence). Trimming cost V 6 bases and J 3 bases; bases outside gene matches: 6. The DNA of the CDR3 is TGTGCCAGCAGTAAGGGGGGACAGGGCTACAATGAGCAGTTCTTC. Translating gives CASSKGGQGYNEQFF.

The chain is built from TRBV6-1 and TRBJ2-1; 9 bases are a match to TRBD1. CDR3 length: 14 amino acids. Germline lookup yields CDR1 MNHNS and CDR2 SASEGT. Trimming took 5 bases from V and 7 from J; bases not matched to a gene: 6. In nucleotides, the CDR3 is TGTGCCAGCAGTAAGGGGACAGGGACAAATGAGCAGTTCTTC. Protein sequence: CASSKGTGTNEQFF.

This clonotype appeared a few times. J is TRBJ2-7 and V is TRBV29-1; TRBD1 is a possible D gene (6 bases). V lost 4 bases and J lost 2, with 15 bases in between. Germline V lookup: CDR1 SQVTM, CDR2 ANQGSEA. The CDR3 is 14 residues long. CDR3 nucleotide sequence: TGCAGCGTTGTCCCGGACAGTAAGCCCTACGAGCAGTACTTC. Residues: CSVVPDSKPYEQYF.

The V and J genes are TRBV2 and TRBJ1-1; D ambiguous. This CDR3 region has 15 residues. CDR1 and CDR2 from the germline V gene are SNHLY and FYNNEI. The germline V and J ends were trimmed by 5 bases and 0 bases, with 13 bases remaining between them. The CDR3 is CASSSPGFMNTEAFF. The CDR3 coding sequence is TGTGCCAGCAGTTCTCCAGGTTTTATGAACACTGAAGCTTTCTTT.

This clonotype was seen many times. The J gene is TRBJ1-1, the V gene TRBV7-9; no clear D. The germline V gene encodes CDR1 SEHNR and CDR2 FQNEAQ (reference sequence). Deletions cut 7 bases from V and 6 bases from J, with 12 bases between. CDR3 length: 12 amino acids. CDR3 nucleotides: TGTGCCAGCATCACAGAGAGAGCTGAAGCTTTCTTT. This gives the protein CASITERAEAFF.

The V gene is TRBV5-1, the J gene TRBJ2-3; tentative D call: TRBD2 (6 bases). The V end was cut by 4 bases, the J end by 8 bases, with 14 bases between. Germline V gene data show CDR1 as SGHRS and CDR2 as YFSETQ. CDR3 length: 13 amino acids. The CDR3 sequence: CASSRGTSGTQYF. In DNA, the CDR3 is TGCGCCAGCAGCCGGGGGACCTCCGGTACGCAGTATTTT.

There are a few counts of this clonotype. The CDR3 nucleotides read TGTGCCAGCAGCCCCAGGGACACCAACACTGAAGCTTTCTTT. It translates to CASSPRDTNTEAFF. The chain combines TRBV9 with TRBJ1-1; perhaps TRBD1 as D (6 bases). The germline gives CDR1 SGDLS, CDR2 YYNGEE. This CDR3 has 14 amino acids. V gave up 4 bases and J gave up 2 bases, with 12 bases separating them.

This clonotype was found a few times. V gene TRBV7-9 combines with J gene TRBJ2-6; D is undetermined. Germline V gene sequence: CDR1 SEHNR, CDR2 FQNEAQ (reference sequence). Deletions cut 1 base from V and 2 bases from J, with 6 bases between. The CDR3 sequence is 15 residues long. The CDR3 DNA reads TGTGCCAGCAGCTTAGGAATGGCTGGGGCCAACGTCCTGACTTTC. Translation: CASSLGMAGANVLTF.

CDR3 sequence reads: CSARGSKGLSTTEAFF. CDR3 nucleotides: TGCAGTGCTAGAGGTTCGAAGGGGTTGTCGACCACTGAAGCTTTCTTT. This chain joins TRBV20-1 and TRBJ1-1; tentative D call: TRBD1 (5 bases). Trimming took off 1 base at V and 4 bases at J, with 19 bases between the two ends. The length of the CDR3 is 16 residues. In germline, CDR1 is DFQATT, CDR2 SNEGSKA (reference sequence).

The table lists this clonotype with many counts. V and J are TRBV12-3 or TRBV12-4 and TRBJ1-5, with D unresolved. The V end was cut by 2 bases, the J end by 4 bases, with 6 bases between. CDR3 length: 13 residues. Written as DNA, the CDR3 is TGTGCCAGCAGTTTATCAGAAAATCAGCCCCAGCATTTT. As protein: CASSLSENQPQHF.

V usage is TRBV29-1 and J usage is TRBJ2-5; perhaps D is TRBD1 or TRBD2 (5 bases each). This CDR3 comprises 17 residues. Per the germline V gene, CDR1 is SQVTM and CDR2 is ANQGSEA. Trimming shortened V by 1 base and J by 1 base, and 19 bases separated the two germline ends. DNA for the CDR3: TGCAGCGTTGAAGGGGAAGCTAGGGGAGTGACCCAAGAGACCCAGTACTTC. It is translated as CSVEGEARGVTQETQYF. Full variable domain (missing parts from reference TRBV29-1 and TRBJ2-5): SAVISQKPSRDICQRGTSLTIQCQVDSQVTMMFWYRQQPGQSLTLIATANQGSEATYESGFVIDKFPISRPNLTFSTLTVSNMSPEDSSIYLCSVEGEARGVTQETQYFGPGTRLLVL.

The chain joins TRBV12-5 to TRBJ2-1, with D perhaps TRBD1 or TRBD2 (5 bases each). CDR3 size: 13 residues. The V end lost 6 bases, the J end lost 6 bases, and 12 bases lay between the germline ends. CDR1 is LGHNT, CDR2 FRNRAP, per germline. CDR3 DNA: TGTGCTAGTGGCCGCGGTGGGGGCAATGAGCAGTTCTTC. This gives the protein CASGRGGGNEQFF.

This clonotype was counted only a few times. This sequence joins TRBV20-1 and TRBJ2-5; either TRBD1 or TRBD2 may fit D (5 bases each). The length of the CDR3 is 14 residues. The V gene's germline CDR1 is DFQATT and CDR2 SNEGSKA (reference sequence). V lost 6 bases to trimming and J lost 3 bases, with 17 bases between them. CDR3 residues: CSAILTGRKETQYF. The CDR3 DNA sequence: TGCAGTGCCATTCTAACGGGGCGGAAAGAGACCCAGTACTTC.

On this clonotype itself: One end of the junction is discordant with germline, which a read error may explain. The chain combines TRBV12-3 or TRBV12-4 with TRBJ2-1; TRBD2 aligns across 9 bases. CDR3 length equals 16 residues. CDR3 nucleotide sequence: TGTGCCAGCAGCAGTAGTCGATCCGGGACTAGCCCGGGGTGGATCTTC. It specifies CASSSSRSGTSPGWIF.

The V and J genes are TRBV7-8 and TRBJ2-1; 8 nucleotides line up with TRBD2. Germline V lookup: CDR1 SGHVS, CDR2 FQNEAQ. V was clipped by 4 bases and J by 3 bases; unmatched bases: 2. The CDR3 sequence is 14 residues long. Written as DNA, the CDR3 is TGTGCCAGCAGCTCACTAGCGGTCTACAATGAGCAGTTCTTC. Its translation: CASSSLAVYNEQFF.

V is TRBV29-1 and J is TRBJ2-3; TRBD2 matches at 10 bases. V shed 4 bases, J shed 3 bases, and the junction held 7 bases outside the gene matches. The CDR3 runs 15 residues. The germline gives CDR1 SQVTM, CDR2 ANQGSEA. Written as DNA, the CDR3 is TGCAGCGTTGTCCCATTTAGCGGGAGGACAGATACGCAGTATTTT. Its protein product is CSVVPFSGRTDTQYF.

The chain recombines TRBV13 with TRBJ1-1, with no clear D. The germline V gene has CDR1 PRHDT and CDR2 FYEKMQ (reference sequence). The V gene lost 0 bases and the J gene lost 10 bases, with 9 bases spanning the gap. CDR3 length: 12 residues. DNA for the CDR3: TGTGCCAGCAGCTTAGGCCGGCCATCAGCTTTCTTT. Translated, it gives CASSLGRPSAFF.

This clonotype showed up just a few times. The chain uses TRBV5-1 and TRBJ1-1; D might be TRBD1 (6 bases). Germline CDR1 reads SGHRS; CDR2 reads YFSETQ. V was trimmed by 0 bases and J by 6 bases, leaving 21 bases between them. The CDR3 has 17 amino acids. The CDR3 nucleotides are TGCGCCAGCAGCTTGGCCGAATTACAGGGTTCGAAGGCTGAAGCTTTCTTT. This translates into CASSLAELQGSKAEAFF.

This clonotype was observed at least ten times. V is TRBV29-1 and J is TRBJ2-7; maybe TRBD2 (5 bases). Trimming removed 6 bases at V and 1 base at J, with 13 bases between. Germline CDR1 is SQVTM and CDR2 is ANQGSEA. This CDR3 has 13 amino acids. The CDR3 protein is CSVRPSGSYEQYF. The CDR3 bases are TGCAGCGTACGTCCGTCGGGGTCCTACGAGCAGTACTTC.

The genes are TRBV7-2 and TRBJ2-5; D unresolved. Between the trimmed V and J ends, which lost 6 bases and 5 bases, there was a span of 10 bases. Germline V gene lookup returns CDR1 SGHTA and CDR2 FQGNSA. This CDR3 region has 12 residues. The CDR3 is CASSRTFETQYF. The CDR3 DNA reads TGTGCCAGCAGTCGGACCTTCGAGACCCAGTACTTC.

The chain carries TRBV5-1 and TRBJ2-1; 7 nucleotides align to TRBD1. The CDR3 length is 12 residues. Trimming cost V 4 bases and J 8 bases; bases outside gene matches: 3. Germline-derived CDR1 and CDR2 are SGHRS and YFSETQ. The CDR3 nucleotides read TGCGCCAGCAGCATGGGACAGTATGAGCAGTTCTTC. Its translation is CASSMGQYEQFF. Looking up the rest from reference TRBV5-1 and TRBJ2-1 gives the full variable domain: KAGVTQTPRYLIKTRGQQVTLSCSPISGHRSVSWYQQTPGQGLQFLFEYFSETQRNKGNFPGRFSGRQFSNSRSEMNVSTLELGDSALYLCASSMGQYEQFFGPGTRLTVL.

Here the CDR3 reads CASSYISGRRTDTQYF. In DNA form, the CDR3 reads TGTGCCAGCAGTTACATAAGCGGGAGAAGAACGGATACGCAGTATTTT. This chain connects TRBV6-2 or TRBV6-3 to TRBJ2-3; TRBD2 matches 8 bases. Trimming cost V 2 bases and J 6 bases; bases outside gene matches: 10. This CDR3 has 16 residues. Germline V CDR1 and CDR2: MNHEY, SVGEGT.

This clonotype has just a few counts. This sequence joins TRBV7-3 and TRBJ1-2; 9 bases match TRBD1. Losses at the gene ends were 4 bases for V and 8 bases for J; bases not matched to a gene: 2. The germline gives CDR1 SGHTA, CDR2 FQGTGA. CDR3 length equals 12 residues. The CDR3 nucleotides read TGTGCCAGCAGCTCCACAGGGGGCGGCTACACCTTC. Protein sequence: CASSSTGGGYTF.

The chain is built from TRBV2 and TRBJ2-1, with D possibly being TRBD2 (6 bases). The germline CDR1 and CDR2 sequences are SNHLY and FYNNEI. CDR3 size: 13 residues. Between the trimmed V and J ends, which lost 11 bases and 4 bases, there was a span of 15 bases. DNA of the CDR3: TGTGCCGGGAAGCGGGTGGGGTACAATGAGCAGTTCTTC. Protein sequence: CAGKRVGYNEQFF.

V and J are TRBV4-1 and TRBJ2-1, with D possibly being TRBD1 or TRBD2 (5 bases each). This CDR3 spans 17 amino acids. Germline values: CDR1 MGHRA, CDR2 YSYEKL. Trimming took 3 bases from V and 4 from J, leaving 19 bases between them. DNA of the CDR3: TGCGCCAGCAGCCACGAAACGGGACCTCGGGGATACAATGAGCAGTTCTTC. Its protein is CASSHETGPRGYNEQFF.